The 29 T cell receptor beta chains presented below share a single source sample, sequenced in a study of blood T cells in healthy people across ages. It was with a sample-barcoded 5' primer and a J-beta primer mix that a second PCR of roughly 7 to 12 cycles was run. TCRdb reanalysed the 5' RACE reads using MiXCR and keeps one entry per CDR3 protein. This table has 1.5 million to 2 million distinct CDR3 sequences, 28% appearing once. Sequenced sample: blood. The receptors were gathered from a woman in her 30s in good health.

In the case of this clonotype: A read error may account for a junction end that differs from germline. V gene TRBV5-1 combines with J gene TRBJ2-5, with TRBD2 matching over 8 bases. Germline CDR1 reads SGHRS; CDR2 reads YFSETQ. This CDR3 comprises 14 residues. CDR3 coding DNA: TGCGCCAGCAGCGGGGCTAGCGGGCAAGAGATCCAGTACTTC. Encoded protein: CASSGASGQEIQYF.

This clonotype was seen many times. The chain's CDR3 is CASSVGALPQETQYF. The CDR3 bases are TGCGCCAGCAGCGTCGGGGCGCTACCCCAAGAGACCCAGTACTTC. The chain uses TRBV4-1 and TRBJ2-5; either TRBD1 or TRBD2 may fit D (5 bases each). V lost 5 bases, J lost 1 base, and 14 bases lay in between. The germline gives CDR1 MGHRA, CDR2 YSYEKL. This CDR3 spans 15 amino acids.

The chain is built from TRBV5-1 and TRBJ2-5; D is unresolved. The V gene's germline CDR1 is SGHRS and CDR2 YFSETQ. The V end was cut by 0 bases, the J end by 1 base, with 10 bases between. CDR3 length: 15 amino acids. CDR3 bases: TGCGCCAGCAGCTTGGCCGGCGTGGTCCAAGAGACCCAGTACTTC. Its protein product is CASSLAGVVQETQYF.

The gene calls are TRBV5-1 and TRBJ1-3, with 7 bases that match TRBD1. The CDR3 contains 13 residues. Trimming removed 7 bases from V and 2 bases from J; junction bases left unmatched: 3. Germline V gene data show CDR1 as SGHRS and CDR2 as YFSETQ. The CDR3 region is CASGDRTGNTIYF. The CDR3 region has the DNA TGCGCCAGCGGGGACAGAACTGGAAACACCATATATTTT.

This chain joins TRBV5-1 and TRBJ2-5; D gene uncertain. Trimming took 2 bases from V and 11 from J, leaving 22 bases between them. This CDR3 comprises 15 residues. Germline assignment: CDR1 SGHRS and CDR2 YFSETQ. CDR3 sequence (DNA): TGCGCCAGCAGCTTTCTCCCGTCGAGTGGGAATGAGCAGTACTTC. It yields the protein CASSFLPSSGNEQYF.

There are a few counts of this clonotype. This chain uses TRBV7-6 with TRBJ1-5, with D tentatively TRBD1 (6 bases). This CDR3 has 13 residues. Germline CDR1 is SGHVS and CDR2 is FNYEAQ. V gave up 5 bases and J gave up 9 bases, with 14 bases separating them. The CDR3 DNA follows: TGTGCCAGCAGCGTAGGGGGGCCGGGGCCCCAGCATTTT. It codes for CASSVGGPGPQHF.

The V and J genes are TRBV7-9 and TRBJ1-4; 9 nucleotides match TRBD1. Germline lookup yields CDR1 SEHNR and CDR2 FQNEAQ (reference sequence). The trim removed 3 bases at V and 8 bases at J, leaving 13 bases unmatched. This CDR3 has 17 amino acids. DNA for the CDR3: TGTGCCAGCAGCTTGGGGGACAGGGCCACCCGTAAAGAAAAACTGTTTTTT. Translated: CASSLGDRATRKEKLFF.

This sequence joins TRBV3-1 and TRBJ1-2; TRBD1 might be the D (5 bases). This CDR3 spans 13 amino acids. Germline V gives CDR1 LGHDT, CDR2 YNNKEL (reference sequence). V was trimmed by 3 bases and J by 4 bases, leaving 9 bases between them. CDR3 amino acids: CASSHRGSYGYTF. As DNA, the CDR3 is TGTGCCAGCAGCCATCGGGGGAGCTATGGCTACACCTTC.

The chain joins TRBV5-4 to TRBJ2-1, with a tentative D call TRBD1 (5 bases). This CDR3 comprises 17 residues. V lost 4 bases, J lost 0 bases, and 17 bases lay in between. Looked up from germline, CDR1 is SGHNT and CDR2 is YYREEE (reference sequence). In DNA form, the CDR3 reads TGTGCCAGCAGCGCAGGCCAGGGCCTGAGCTCCTACAATGAGCAGTTCTTC. Translated: CASSAGQGLSSYNEQFF.

This clonotype was detected only a few times. One end of the junction does not line up with germline, which may come from a read error. V and J are TRBV12-3 or TRBV12-4 and TRBJ1-5; D gene uncertain. The CDR3 totals 13 residues. The CDR3 protein is CAGSYDQYQPQHF. The DNA of the CDR3 is TGTGCCGGCAGTTATGACCAGTATCAGCCCCAGCATTTT.

The chain joins TRBV3-1 to TRBJ2-7, with TRBD1 matching over 11 bases. Germline CDR1 LGHDT, CDR2 YNNKEL (reference sequence). Losses at the gene ends were 0 bases for V and 3 bases for J; bases not matched to a gene: 4. The CDR3 is 16 residues long. Here the CDR3 DNA reads TGTGCCAGCAGCCAAGAATGGACAGGGGGCGGCTACGAGCAGTACTTC. Translating it yields CASSQEWTGGGYEQYF.

This clonotype showed up just a few times. A much larger clone lies one base from this, so it may be a read error. The chain uses TRBV5-1 and TRBJ2-7; weak D call: TRBD2 (5 bases). V was trimmed by 0 bases and J by 3 bases, leaving 10 bases between them. The CDR3 spans 14 residues. CDR1 SGHRS and CDR2 YFSETQ come from the germline V gene. CDR3 loop: CASSLAKGGYEQYF. CDR3 nucleotide sequence: TGCGCCAGCAGCTTGGCCAAAGGAGGCTACGAGCAGTACTTC.

There are a few counts of this clonotype. The genes are TRBV7-9 and TRBJ2-1; tentatively, D is TRBD2 (6 bases). The V gene's germline CDR1 is SEHNR and CDR2 FQNEAQ (reference sequence). The ends were cut back, 5 bases at V and 5 bases at J, with 22 bases in the middle. The CDR3 spans 17 residues. The CDR3 loop reads CASSLLRNGRTNNEQFF. Here the CDR3 DNA reads TGTGCCAGCAGCCTCCTTCGCAATGGGAGGACAAACAATGAGCAGTTCTTC.

This clonotype came up a few times. The gene calls are TRBV2 and TRBJ1-2; D is undetermined. The CDR3 has 12 amino acids. The germline CDR1 and CDR2 sequences are SNHLY and FYNNEI. Trimming removed 4 bases from V and 5 bases from J, with 8 bases in between. CDR3 amino acids: CASSVAAYGYTF. CDR3 in DNA: TGTGCCAGCAGTGTGGCAGCTTATGGCTACACCTTC.

This clonotype was recorded many times. The chain has TRBV5-5 and TRBJ2-5, with 9 bases aligning to TRBD1. The CDR3 has 16 amino acids. Germline CDR1 reads SGHKS; CDR2 reads YYEKEE (reference sequence). V lost 4 bases and J lost 2; bases outside the gene matches: 9. The CDR3 is CASSRWGTGRQETQYF. The CDR3, as DNA: TGTGCCAGCAGCCGGTGGGGGACAGGGAGGCAAGAGACCCAGTACTTC.

This clonotype was found once. This sequence joins TRBV30 and TRBJ1-1, with D hard to call. Trimming cost V 0 bases and J 1 base, with 9 bases left between them. There are 14 residues in the CDR3. CDR1 GTSNPN and CDR2 SVGIG come from the germline V gene (reference sequence). The CDR3 loop reads CAWSVRLTNTEAFF. Written as DNA, the CDR3 is TGTGCCTGGAGTGTACGACTCACGAACACTGAAGCTTTCTTT.

The gene calls are TRBV7-7 and TRBJ1-6, with a possible D match to TRBD1 (6 bases). The V gene lost 8 bases and the J gene lost 9 bases, with 17 bases spanning the gap. This CDR3 comprises 14 residues. The V gene's germline CDR1 is SSHAT and CDR2 FNYEAQ (reference sequence). CDR3 protein: CASASGGRGSPLHF. Written as DNA, the CDR3 is TGTGCCAGCGCCTCGGGGGGCAGGGGTTCACCCCTCCACTTT.

A few counts support this clonotype. The rearrangement links TRBV6-2 or TRBV6-3 to TRBJ2-3; either TRBD1 or TRBD2 may supply D (5 bases each). The length of the CDR3 is 15 residues. The germline V gene encodes CDR1 MNHEY and CDR2 SVGEGT. V lost 6 bases to trimming and J lost 2 bases, with 15 bases between them. CDR3 nucleotides: TGTGCCAGCAGAAAAGCCGGGACCACCACAGATACGCAGTATTTT. Its translation is CASRKAGTTTDTQYF.

This chain links TRBV9 with TRBJ1-1; a possible D gene is TRBD1 (5 bases). This CDR3 spans 16 amino acids. The V and J ends lost 2 bases and 6 bases respectively, with 20 bases between them. CDR1 and CDR2 (germline): SGDLS, YYNGEE. The DNA of the CDR3 is TGTGCCAGCAGCGTTTTCGGTAAAGGGGTTAGCGCTGAAGCTTTCTTT. Encoded protein: CASSVFGKGVSAEAFF.

This clonotype was observed many times. CDR3 region: CASSLAGDPSYNEQFF. CDR3 in DNA: TGTGCCAGCAGCTTAGCAGGCGACCCATCCTACAATGAGCAGTTCTTC. V usage is TRBV7-2 and J usage is TRBJ2-1; D uncertain. The V gene lost 0 bases and the J gene lost 1 base, with 10 bases spanning the gap. The CDR3 length is 16 residues. CDR1 and CDR2 (germline): SGHTA, FQGNSA.

This clonotype was detected only a few times. The J gene is TRBJ2-6, the V gene TRBV7-2; 7 bases line up with TRBD2. CDR3 size: 16 residues. Germline CDR1 is SGHTA and CDR2 is FQGNSA. With V trimmed by 7 bases and J by 4 bases, 10 bases remained unmatched. The CDR3 DNA is TGTGCCAGCACCCACGCCGGGGGGACCGGGGCCAACGTCCTGACTTTC. It translates to CASTHAGGTGANVLTF.

The chain carries TRBV9 and TRBJ1-2; no definite D call. Trimming pared 5 bases from V and 5 bases from J, leaving 19 bases between. The germline CDR1 and CDR2 sequences are SGDLS and YYNGEE. The CDR3 has 15 residues. The CDR3 spells CASSSPTIRNYGYTF. CDR3 nucleotides: TGTGCCAGCAGTTCGCCGACAATCCGAAATTATGGCTACACCTTC.

This clonotype was seen a single time. The J gene is TRBJ1-1, the V gene TRBV5-1; D not certain. The germline V gene has CDR1 SGHRS and CDR2 YFSETQ. CDR3 size: 16 residues. The V and J ends lost 4 bases and 0 bases respectively, with 16 bases between them. The chain's CDR3 is CASSPNGDSMNTEAFF. CDR3 nucleotide sequence: TGCGCCAGCAGCCCTAACGGAGATTCTATGAACACTGAAGCTTTCTTT.

The table lists this clonotype with a few counts. The gene calls are TRBV20-1 and TRBJ2-7, with 12 bases fitting TRBD2. The CDR3 runs 15 residues. Germline V gene lookup returns CDR1 DFQATT and CDR2 SNEGSKA (reference sequence). The V gene end was trimmed by 6 bases and the J gene end by 3 bases; junction bases not matched to a gene: 9. CDR3 sequence reads: CSAEPTSGGRYEQYF. The DNA for the CDR3 is TGCAGTGCCGAACCGACTAGCGGGGGTCGCTACGAGCAGTACTTC.

The rearrangement links TRBV12-3 or TRBV12-4 to TRBJ1-5; 7 positions agree with TRBD1. The trim removed 5 bases at V and 3 bases at J, leaving 7 bases unmatched. This CDR3 is built from 15 residues. This CDR3 reads CASSQTQGNNQPQHF. CDR3 nucleotide sequence: TGTGCCAGCAGTCAAACACAGGGGAACAATCAGCCCCAGCATTTT.

The chain combines TRBV20-1 with TRBJ2-1; D unclear. The end of the DNA fits TRBJ2-7 better, so the J call may be wrong. The CDR3 is 14 amino acids. Germline loops: CDR1 DFQATT, CDR2 SNEGSKA (reference sequence). CDR3 residues: CSASYSSSYNEQYF. Here the CDR3 DNA reads TGCAGTGCTAGTTACTCGAGCTCCTACAATGAGCAGTACTTC.

The genes are TRBV28 and TRBJ2-1; 8 bases fit TRBD2. CDR3 length: 16 amino acids. V shed 5 bases and J 3 bases; nucleotides not matched to a gene: 9. Germline V CDR1 and CDR2: MDHEN, SYDVKM. CDR3 sequence reads: CASSPARAGVYNEQFF. CDR3 nucleotides: TGTGCCAGCAGTCCTGCACGAGCGGGAGTCTACAATGAGCAGTTCTTC.

This clonotype has just a few counts. The chain employs TRBV20-1 and TRBJ2-2; weak D call: TRBD2 (5 bases). V lost 1 base to trimming and J lost 6 bases, with 9 bases between them. The CDR3 covers 13 residues. Germline CDR1 and CDR2: DFQATT and SNEGSKA (reference sequence). Here the CDR3 DNA reads TGCAGTGCTAGAGGATCGGGGTCCGGGGAGCTGTTTTTT. Its translation is CSARGSGSGELFF.

As concerns this clonotype: A much larger clone lies a single base off, so this may be a read error. The gene calls are TRBV7-3 and TRBJ2-1; TRBD1 matches 8 bases. The CDR3 is 15 residues long. The germline V gene encodes CDR1 SGHTA and CDR2 FQGTGA. In nucleotides, the CDR3 is TGTGCCGGCAGCTTAACAGGGGGTTTGAACAATGAGCAGTTCTTC. The encoded protein is CAGSLTGGLNNEQFF.